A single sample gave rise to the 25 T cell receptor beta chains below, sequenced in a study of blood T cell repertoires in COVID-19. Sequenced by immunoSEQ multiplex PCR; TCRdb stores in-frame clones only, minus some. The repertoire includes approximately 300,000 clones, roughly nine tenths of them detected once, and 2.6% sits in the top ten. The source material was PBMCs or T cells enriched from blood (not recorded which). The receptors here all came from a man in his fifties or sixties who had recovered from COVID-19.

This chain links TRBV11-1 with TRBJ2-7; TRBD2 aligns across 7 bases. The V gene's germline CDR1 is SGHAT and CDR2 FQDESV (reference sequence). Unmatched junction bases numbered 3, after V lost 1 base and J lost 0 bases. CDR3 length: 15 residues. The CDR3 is CASSLVKRGSYEQYF. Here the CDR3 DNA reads TGTGCCAGCAGCTTAGTGAAGCGGGGCTCCTACGAGCAGTACTTC. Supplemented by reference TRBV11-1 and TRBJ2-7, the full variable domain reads EAEVAQSPRYKITEKSQAVAFWCDPISGHATLYWYRQILGQGPELLVQFQDESVVDDSQLPKDRFSAERLKGVDSTLKIQPAELGDSAMYLCASSLVKRGSYEQYFGPGTRLTVT.

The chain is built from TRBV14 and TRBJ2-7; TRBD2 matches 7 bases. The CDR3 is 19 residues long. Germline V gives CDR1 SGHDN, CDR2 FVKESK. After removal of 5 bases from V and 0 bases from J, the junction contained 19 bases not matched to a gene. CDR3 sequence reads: CASSAVTSTGGLISYEQYF. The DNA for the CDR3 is TGTGCCAGCAGCGCTGTGACTAGTACGGGGGGACTAATCTCCTACGAGCAGTACTTC.

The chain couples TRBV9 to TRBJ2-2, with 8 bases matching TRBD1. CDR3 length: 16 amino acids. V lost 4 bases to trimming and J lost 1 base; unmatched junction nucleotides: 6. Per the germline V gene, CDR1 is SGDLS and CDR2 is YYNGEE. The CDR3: CASSLRTGMNTGELFF. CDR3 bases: TGTGCCAGCAGCCTAAGGACAGGGATGAACACCGGGGAGCTGTTTTTT.

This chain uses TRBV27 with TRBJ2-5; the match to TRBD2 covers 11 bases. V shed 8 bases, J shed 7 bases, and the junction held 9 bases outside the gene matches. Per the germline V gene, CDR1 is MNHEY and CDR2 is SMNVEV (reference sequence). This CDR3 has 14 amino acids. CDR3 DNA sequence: TGTGCCAGCGCCACTAGCGGGGGTCCCGGGACCCAGTACTTC. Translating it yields CASATSGGPGTQYF.

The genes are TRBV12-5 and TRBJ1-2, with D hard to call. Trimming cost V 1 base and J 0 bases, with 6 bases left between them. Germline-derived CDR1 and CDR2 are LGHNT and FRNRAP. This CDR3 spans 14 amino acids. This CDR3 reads CASGLGSANYGYTF. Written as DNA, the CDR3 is TGTGCTAGTGGTTTGGGGAGCGCTAACTATGGCTACACCTTC.

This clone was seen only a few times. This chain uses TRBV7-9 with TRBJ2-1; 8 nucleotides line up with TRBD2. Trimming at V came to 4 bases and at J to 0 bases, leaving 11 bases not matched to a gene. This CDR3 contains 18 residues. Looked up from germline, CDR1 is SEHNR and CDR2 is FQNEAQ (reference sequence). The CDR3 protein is CASSSFRGGGGSYNEQFF. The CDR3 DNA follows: TGTGCCAGCAGCTCATTTCGGGGGGGAGGCGGCTCCTACAATGAGCAGTTCTTC.

The CDR3 DNA follows: TGTGCCAGCAGCAAAGGGGGATACTATGGCTACACCTTC. Its translation is CASSKGGYYGYTF. The chain joins TRBV12-3 or TRBV12-4 to TRBJ1-2; possibly TRBD1 for D (6 bases). Trimming removed 6 bases at V and 3 bases at J, with 11 bases between. The CDR3 contains 13 residues.

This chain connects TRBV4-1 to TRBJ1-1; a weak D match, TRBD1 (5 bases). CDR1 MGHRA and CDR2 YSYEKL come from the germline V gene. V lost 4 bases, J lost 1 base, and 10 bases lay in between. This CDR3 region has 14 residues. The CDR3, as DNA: TGCGCCAGCAGCCCACAGGACGGGAACACTGAAGCTTTCTTT. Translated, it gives CASSPQDGNTEAFF.

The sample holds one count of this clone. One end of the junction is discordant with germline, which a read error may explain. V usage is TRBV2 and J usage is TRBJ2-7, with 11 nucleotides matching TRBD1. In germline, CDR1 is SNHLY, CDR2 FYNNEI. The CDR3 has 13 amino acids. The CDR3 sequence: CASSPRDRGKATF. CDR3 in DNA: TGTGCCAGCAGTCCCCGGGACAGGGGGAAAGCAACCTTC.

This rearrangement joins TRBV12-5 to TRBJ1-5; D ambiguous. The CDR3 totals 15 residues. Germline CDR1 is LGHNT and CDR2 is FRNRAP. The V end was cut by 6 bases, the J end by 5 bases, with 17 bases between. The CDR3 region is CASGPSTFPDQPQHF. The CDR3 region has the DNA TGTGCTAGTGGCCCCTCGACATTCCCCGATCAGCCCCAGCATTTT.

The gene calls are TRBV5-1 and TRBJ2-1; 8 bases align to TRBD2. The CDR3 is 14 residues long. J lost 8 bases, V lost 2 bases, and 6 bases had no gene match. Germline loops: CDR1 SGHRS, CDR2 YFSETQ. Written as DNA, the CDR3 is TGCGCCAGCAGCTTAGCGGGAGTCACGGATGAGCAGTTCTTC. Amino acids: CASSLAGVTDEQFF.

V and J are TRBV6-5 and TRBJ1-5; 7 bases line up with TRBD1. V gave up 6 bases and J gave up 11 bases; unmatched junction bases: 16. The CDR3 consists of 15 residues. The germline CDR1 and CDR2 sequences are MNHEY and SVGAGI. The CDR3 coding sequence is TGTGCCAGCAGGGTCGGGACAGCGACTTTTGGGGCCCAGCATTTT. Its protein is CASRVGTATFGAQHF.

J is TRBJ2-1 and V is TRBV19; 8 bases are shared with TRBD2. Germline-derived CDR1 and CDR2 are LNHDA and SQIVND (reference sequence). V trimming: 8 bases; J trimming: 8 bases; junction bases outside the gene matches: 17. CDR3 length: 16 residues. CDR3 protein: CASSDPGTRGLHEQFF. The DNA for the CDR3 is TGTGCCAGTTCTGACCCCGGGACTAGAGGTCTCCATGAGCAGTTCTTC.

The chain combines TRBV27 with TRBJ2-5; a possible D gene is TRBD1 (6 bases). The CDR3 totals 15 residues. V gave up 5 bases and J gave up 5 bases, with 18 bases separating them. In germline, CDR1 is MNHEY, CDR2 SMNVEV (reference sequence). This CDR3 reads CASSPILGQVETQYF. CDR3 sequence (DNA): TGTGCCAGCAGTCCAATTTTGGGACAAGTGGAGACCCAGTACTTC.

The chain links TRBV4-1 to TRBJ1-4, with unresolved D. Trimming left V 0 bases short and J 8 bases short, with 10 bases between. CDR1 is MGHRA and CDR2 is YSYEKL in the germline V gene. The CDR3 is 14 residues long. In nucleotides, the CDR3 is TGCGCCAGCAGCCAAGATGTAAACTTCGAAAAACTGTTTTTT. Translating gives CASSQDVNFEKLFF.

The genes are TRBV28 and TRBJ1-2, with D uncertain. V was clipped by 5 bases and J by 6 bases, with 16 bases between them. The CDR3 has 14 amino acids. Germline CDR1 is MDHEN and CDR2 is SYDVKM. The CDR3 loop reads CASSRPGKMDGYTF. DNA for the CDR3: TGTGCCAGCAGTCGCCCAGGCAAGATGGATGGCTACACCTTC.

The CDR3 loop reads CASSYGGERGNTEAFF. The CDR3 DNA reads TGTGCCAGCAGTTATGGAGGGGAGAGAGGGAACACTGAAGCTTTCTTT. V is TRBV6-2 or TRBV6-3 and J is TRBJ1-1; a possible D gene is TRBD1 (5 bases). The CDR3 covers 16 residues. The V and J ends lost 3 bases and 1 base respectively, with 15 bases between them. Germline V CDR1 and CDR2: MNHEY, SVGEGT.

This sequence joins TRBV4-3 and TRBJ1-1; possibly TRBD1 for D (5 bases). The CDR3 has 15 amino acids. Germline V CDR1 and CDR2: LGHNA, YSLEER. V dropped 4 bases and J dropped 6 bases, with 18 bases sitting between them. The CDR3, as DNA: TGCGCCAGCAGCCTAACAAGCGGGGTAGGGGCTGAAGCTTTCTTT. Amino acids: CASSLTSGVGAEAFF.

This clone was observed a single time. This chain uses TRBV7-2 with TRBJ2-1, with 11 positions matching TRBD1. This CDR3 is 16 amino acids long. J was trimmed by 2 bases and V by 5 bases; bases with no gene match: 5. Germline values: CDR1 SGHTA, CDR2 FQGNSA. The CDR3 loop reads CASSGGQGATYNEQFF. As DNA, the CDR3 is TGTGCCAGCAGCGGCGGACAGGGGGCCACCTACAATGAGCAGTTCTTC.

CDR3 coding DNA: TGTGCCAGCAGCTTTGCCGGGACAACTAGCTCTGGAAACACCATATATTTT. This gives the protein CASSFAGTTSSGNTIYF. V usage is TRBV7-2 and J usage is TRBJ1-3, with D possibly matching TRBD1 (6 bases). The CDR3 consists of 17 residues. Deletions cut 3 bases from V and 0 bases from J, with 15 bases between. CDR1 is SGHTA, CDR2 FQGNSA, per germline.

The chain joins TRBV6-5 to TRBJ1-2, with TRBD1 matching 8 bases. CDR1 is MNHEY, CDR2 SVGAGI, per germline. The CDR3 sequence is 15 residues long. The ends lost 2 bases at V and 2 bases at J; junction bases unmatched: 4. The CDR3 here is CASSYTGGANYGYTF. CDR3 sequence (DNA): TGTGCCAGCAGTTACACAGGGGGTGCCAACTATGGCTACACCTTC.

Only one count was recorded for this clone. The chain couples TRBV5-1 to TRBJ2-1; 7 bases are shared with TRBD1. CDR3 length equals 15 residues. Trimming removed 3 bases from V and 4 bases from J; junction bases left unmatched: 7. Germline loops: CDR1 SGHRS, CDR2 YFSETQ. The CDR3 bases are TGCGCCAGCAGCTCCGGGACAGAGAGGTACAATGAGCAGTTCTTC. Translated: CASSSGTERYNEQFF.

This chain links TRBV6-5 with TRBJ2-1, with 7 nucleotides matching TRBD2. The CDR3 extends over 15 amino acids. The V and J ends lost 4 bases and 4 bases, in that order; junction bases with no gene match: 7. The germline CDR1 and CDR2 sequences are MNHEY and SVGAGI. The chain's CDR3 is CASSFSAGGYNEQFF. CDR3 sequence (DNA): TGTGCCAGCAGTTTCTCCGCCGGGGGGTACAATGAGCAGTTCTTC.

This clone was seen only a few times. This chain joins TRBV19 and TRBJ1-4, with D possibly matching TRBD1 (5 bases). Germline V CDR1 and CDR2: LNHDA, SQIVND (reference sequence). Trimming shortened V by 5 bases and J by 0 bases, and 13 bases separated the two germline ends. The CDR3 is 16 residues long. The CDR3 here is CASSWAGFATNEKLFF. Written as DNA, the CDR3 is TGTGCCAGTAGTTGGGCAGGGTTTGCAACTAATGAAAAACTGTTTTTT.

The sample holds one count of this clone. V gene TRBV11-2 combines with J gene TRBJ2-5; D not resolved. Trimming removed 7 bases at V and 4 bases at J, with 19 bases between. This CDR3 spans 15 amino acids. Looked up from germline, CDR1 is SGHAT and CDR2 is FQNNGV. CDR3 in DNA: TGTGCCAGCACTAAATCCCCCTCTATTTCAGAGACCCAGTACTTC. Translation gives CASTKSPSISETQYF.